These 15 T cell receptor beta chains share one sample of origin, sequenced in a study of T cell repertoires in cytomegalovirus infection. TCRdb called the reads again in MiXCR, with one record for every CDR3 protein. The table lists around 170,000 distinct CDR3 sequences, approximately 15% of them singletons. The sample comprised PBMCs. These receptors all come from a human donor in good health (CMV status not recorded). Some clones in this sample may be carry-over from other donors' samples.

This clonotype came up a few times. This rearrangement joins TRBV20-1 to TRBJ2-7; D not certain. CDR3 length equals 16 residues. Trimming removed 0 bases from V and 0 bases from J, with 15 bases in between. Germline-derived CDR1 and CDR2 are DFQATT and SNEGSKA (reference sequence). CDR3 in DNA: TGCAGTGCTAGAGACGTCGGCAGAAGTTCCTCCTACGAGCAGTACTTC. Translation gives CSARDVGRSSSYEQYF.

This rearrangement joins TRBV6-5 to TRBJ2-1; possibly TRBD1 or TRBD2 for D (5 bases each). Germline CDR1 is MNHEY and CDR2 is SVGAGI. This CDR3 is 13 amino acids long. The germline V and J ends were trimmed by 8 bases and 7 bases, with 15 bases remaining between them. The CDR3, as DNA: TGTGCCAGCGGGGCCCGAGCGGTTAATGAGCAGTTCTTC. Its protein product is CASGARAVNEQFF.

The chain uses TRBV6-5 and TRBJ1-1; a possible D gene is TRBD1 (6 bases). Trimming removed 0 bases from V and 5 bases from J, with 13 bases in between. The CDR3 extends over 15 amino acids. Per the germline V gene, CDR1 is MNHEY and CDR2 is SVGAGI. The CDR3 loop reads CASSYSRGQGTEAFF. In DNA form, the CDR3 reads TGTGCCAGCAGTTACTCGCGGGGCCAGGGGACTGAAGCTTTCTTT.

Ten or more counts support this clonotype. The genes are TRBV7-2 and TRBJ2-5; 10 nucleotides match TRBD1. This CDR3 region has 14 residues. The trim removed 7 bases at V and 2 bases at J, leaving 4 bases unmatched. Looked up from germline, CDR1 is SGHTA and CDR2 is FQGNSA. Here the CDR3 DNA reads TGTGCCAGCACCGCGGACAGGGGGCAAGAGACCCAGTACTTC. It yields the protein CASTADRGQETQYF.

This clonotype was found a few times. The chain employs TRBV14 and TRBJ1-1; D may be TRBD1 (6 bases). This CDR3 spans 15 amino acids. Trimming stripped 6 bases from V and 1 base from J, with 15 bases between. Germline V gives CDR1 SGHDN, CDR2 FVKESK. The CDR3 reads CASRNWGGGNTEAFF. Written as DNA, the CDR3 is TGTGCCAGCAGGAACTGGGGAGGGGGGAACACTGAAGCTTTCTTT.

This clonotype was observed many times. The V gene is TRBV7-6, the J gene TRBJ1-1; D call uncertain. From germline, CDR1 is SGHVS and CDR2 FNYEAQ. Between the trimmed V and J ends, which lost 3 bases and 0 bases, there was a span of 11 bases. This CDR3 has 15 amino acids. The CDR3, as DNA: TGTGCCAGCAGCTTCCCGGGGATTATGAACACTGAAGCTTTCTTT. Translated: CASSFPGIMNTEAFF.

The chain couples TRBV19 to TRBJ1-5; D call uncertain. The CDR3 loop spans 15 amino acids. Germline CDR1 LNHDA, CDR2 SQIVND (reference sequence). The V and J ends lost 6 bases and 0 bases respectively, with 12 bases between them. CDR3 sequence reads: CASSPGVYSNQPQHF. The CDR3 DNA is TGTGCCAGTAGCCCGGGAGTTTATAGCAATCAGCCCCAGCATTTT.

This clonotype was counted at least ten times. The chain carries TRBV7-9 and TRBJ1-1, with 7 bases lining up with TRBD1. J was trimmed by 3 bases and V by 5 bases; bases with no gene match: 3. Germline assignment: CDR1 SEHNR and CDR2 FQNEAQ (reference sequence). The CDR3 is 13 residues long. The CDR3 DNA follows: TGTGCCAGCAGCCCCCAGGGGGACACTGAAGCTTTCTTT. This sequence encodes CASSPQGDTEAFF.

This clonotype was seen a handful of times. The chain uses TRBV6-5 and TRBJ2-3; possibly TRBD2 for D (6 bases). The CDR3 runs 14 residues. The V end lost 2 bases, the J end lost 5 bases, and 11 bases lay between the germline ends. Looked up from germline, CDR1 is MNHEY and CDR2 is SVGAGI. The CDR3 coding sequence is TGTGCCAGCAGTTACCGGGCGGGGATAGATACGCAGTATTTT. Amino acids: CASSYRAGIDTQYF.

The V and J genes are TRBV20-1 and TRBJ1-2; TRBD1 is a possible D gene (6 bases). Germline V gene sequence: CDR1 DFQATT, CDR2 SNEGSKA (reference sequence). The V and J ends lost 6 bases and 7 bases respectively, with 12 bases between them. CDR3 length equals 11 residues. The CDR3 loop is CSATEGVGYTF. For the CDR3, the DNA is TGCAGTGCAACGGAGGGGGTTGGCTACACCTTC.

This clonotype was seen many times. The V gene is TRBV7-9, the J gene TRBJ1-2, with unresolved D. CDR1 and CDR2 (germline): SEHNR, FQNEAQ (reference sequence). This CDR3 has 13 amino acids. V dropped 7 bases and J dropped 4 bases, with 13 bases sitting between them. The CDR3, as DNA: TGTGCCAGCACCCAATCTAGAAGCTATGGCTACACCTTC. The encoded protein is CASTQSRSYGYTF. The full variable domain, in which reference TRBV7-9 and TRBJ1-2 provide the parts outside the CDR3, is DTGVSQNPRHKITKRGQNVTFRCDPISEHNRLYWYRQTLGQGPEFLTYFQNEAQLEKSRLLSDRFSAERPKGSFSTLEIQRTEQGDSAMYLCASTQSRSYGYTFGSGTRLTVV.

CDR3 nucleotide sequence: TGCAGTGCTAGAGTCCCAGGGCATAGCAATCAGCCCCAGCATTTT. It specifies CSARVPGHSNQPQHF. This chain connects TRBV20-1 to TRBJ1-5; D is perhaps TRBD1 (5 bases). Germline V lookup: CDR1 DFQATT, CDR2 SNEGSKA (reference sequence). V was cut by 1 base and J by 0 bases, with 10 bases left in between. The CDR3 contains 15 residues.

The CDR3 nucleotides are TGTGCCAGCAGTTCAAAGGCCGGGACTAGCGGGGGTTGGACCCAGTACTTC. Its protein is CASSSKAGTSGGWTQYF. V and J are TRBV6-2 or TRBV6-3 and TRBJ2-5, with TRBD2 matching 14 bases. Germline CDR1 and CDR2: MNHEY and SVGEGT. The V gene end was trimmed by 4 bases and the J gene end by 7 bases; junction bases not matched to a gene: 11. This CDR3 comprises 17 residues.

A few counts support this clonotype. This rearrangement joins TRBV19 to TRBJ2-3; 8 bases fit TRBD2. Germline-derived CDR1 and CDR2 are LNHDA and SQIVND (reference sequence). V was clipped by 2 bases and J by 4 bases; unmatched bases: 5. The CDR3 sequence is 15 residues long. CDR3 residues: CASSISGAGADTQYF. The CDR3 bases are TGTGCCAGTAGTATAAGCGGAGCGGGAGCAGATACGCAGTATTTT.

This clonotype was detected ten times or more. This chain's CDR3 is CASSLTGTSGANVLTF. Here the CDR3 DNA reads TGTGCCAGCAGCTTAACGGGGACCTCTGGGGCCAACGTCCTGACTTTC. This sequence joins TRBV7-3 and TRBJ2-6, with D possibly called TRBD1 or TRBD2 (5 bases each). From germline, CDR1 is SGHTA and CDR2 FQGTGA. Trimming took 0 bases from V and 0 from J, leaving 6 bases between them. The CDR3 length is 16 residues.